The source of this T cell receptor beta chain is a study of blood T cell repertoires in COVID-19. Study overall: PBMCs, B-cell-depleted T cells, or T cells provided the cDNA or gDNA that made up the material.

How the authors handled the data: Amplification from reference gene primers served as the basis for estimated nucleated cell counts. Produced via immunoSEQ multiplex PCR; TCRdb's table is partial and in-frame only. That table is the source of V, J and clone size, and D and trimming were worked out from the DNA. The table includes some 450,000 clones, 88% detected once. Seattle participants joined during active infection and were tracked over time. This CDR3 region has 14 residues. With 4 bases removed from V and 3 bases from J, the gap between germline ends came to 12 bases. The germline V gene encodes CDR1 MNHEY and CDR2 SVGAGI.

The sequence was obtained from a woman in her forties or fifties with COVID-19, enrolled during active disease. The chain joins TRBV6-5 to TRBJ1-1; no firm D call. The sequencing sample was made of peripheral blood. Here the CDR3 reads CASSSLSFYTEAFF. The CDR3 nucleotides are TGTGCCAGCAGTTCACTTAGCTTTTACACTGAAGCTTTCTTT.